These T cell receptor beta chains were read from a single sample in a study of T cell changes during pregnancy in multiple sclerosis. Measured with immunoSEQ multiplex PCR; TCRdb has only the in-frame clones, and not every one. The sample lists some 61,000 clones, 91% occurring once. The specimen was peripheral blood, collected in the second trimester of pregnancy. The receptors were sampled from a female donor with multiple sclerosis, enrolled in a pregnancy study. CDR3s include the opening cysteine and the closing phenylalanine or tryptophan. A D gene is named only where the DNA matches it firmly. Only part of the rows carry a size: once, few, many, or a class if the clone is expanded.

TRBV18,.,TRBJ2-3,.,CASSPPVQGTDTQYF,TGTGCCAGCTCCCCCCCGGTGCAGGGCACAGATACGCAGTATTTT
TRBV5-4,TRBD1,TRBJ2-3,.,CASTSKGQGGTKLYF,TGTGCCAGCACTTCCAAGGGACAGGGGGGGACTAAGTTGTATTTT
TRBV4-3,.,TRBJ1-2,.,CASSLNRASNYGYTF,TGCGCCAGCAGTCTTAACAGAGCTTCTAACTATGGCTACACCTTC
TRBV6-5,TRBD1,TRBJ1-6,.,CASSYGSRGLFSPLHF,TGTGCCAGCAGTTATGGAAGCAGGGGGCTTTTTTCACCCCTCCACTTT
TRBV27,TRBD2,TRBJ2-1,.,CASSLGLAGTPLEQFF,TGTGCCAGCAGTTTAGGGCTAGCGGGGACCCCATTAGAGCAGTTCTTC
TRBV11-3,.,TRBJ2-2,.,CASSDSRGYGGGELFF,TGTGCCAGCAGCGACAGCAGGGGGTACGGGGGCGGGGAGCTGTTTTTT
TRBV7-9,TRBD1,TRBJ1-4,.,CASSLQGVNEKLFF,TGTGCCAGCAGCTTACAGGGGGTTAATGAAAAACTGTTTTTT
TRBV21-1,.,TRBJ2-7,.,CASSAIYEQYF,TGTGCCAGCAGCGCTATCTACGAGCAGTACTTC
TRBV4-3,TRBD1,TRBJ2-3,.,CASSQDPRGQVLF,TGCGCCAGCAGCCAAGACCCACGGGGACAGGTTTTGTTT
TRBV23-1,.,TRBJ1-5,.,CASSSEVGVGGNQPQHF,TGCGCCAGCAGTTCCGAGGTAGGGGTAGGGGGCAATCAGCCCCAGCATTTT
TRBV5-4,.,TRBJ2-2,.,CASSLIQGKAGELFF,TGTGCCAGCAGCTTGATACAGGGAAAGGCCGGGGAGCTGTTTTTT
TRBV25-1,.,TRBJ2-1,.,CASSEFVGQSEQFF,TGTGCCAGCAGTGAATTCGTGGGGCAAAGTGAGCAGTTCTTC
TRBV5-6,.,TRBJ2-4,.,CASSLRPPRPKNIQYF,TGTGCCAGCAGCTTGCGACCGCCCAGGCCCAAAAACATTCAGTACTTC
TRBV5-1,TRBD1,TRBJ2-3,.,CASSHSGTGSDTQYF,TGCGCCAGCAGCCATTCCGGGACAGGGTCCGATACGCAGTATTTT
TRBV4-2,TRBD1,TRBJ1-4,.,CASSQTTGTGDEKLFF,TGTGCCAGCAGCCAAACCACCGGGACAGGGGATGAAAAACTGTTTTTT
TRBV7-3,TRBD1,TRBJ1-2,.,CASSLSGGSYGYTF,TGTGCCAGCAGCTTGTCAGGGGGAAGCTATGGCTACACCTTC
TRBV29-1,TRBD1,TRBJ1-1,.,CSVAVKGAATEAFF,TGCAGCGTTGCGGTAAAGGGGGCAGCCACTGAAGCTTTCTTT
TRBV4-3,TRBD2,TRBJ2-3,.,CASSFGLAGGQDTQYF,TGCGCCAGCAGCTTCGGACTAGCGGGGGGGCAAGATACGCAGTATTTT
TRBV14,.,TRBJ1-2,few,CASSQAGSWVYGYTF,TGTGCCAGCAGCCAGGCCGGGTCGTGGGTTTATGGCTACACCTTC
TRBV6-5,TRBD1,TRBJ2-3,.,CASSLQGARTDTQYF,TGTGCCAGCAGCCTACAGGGGGCCCGCACAGATACGCAGTATTTT
TRBV7-3,TRBD2,TRBJ2-5,.,CASSTGGLAGTETQYF,TGTGCCAGCAGCACGGGAGGACTAGCGGGGACGGAGACCCAGTACTTC
TRBV7-2,.,TRBJ2-5,.,CASSRLRGGETQYF,TGTGCCAGCAGCCGTCTAAGGGGAGGTGAGACCCAGTACTTC
TRBV4-3,.,TRBJ2-5,once,CASSQSNGGVETQYF,TGCGCCAGCAGCCAGTCAAATGGGGGCGTAGAGACCCAGTACTTC
TRBV5-3,.,TRBJ1-5,.,CARGRGDQPQHF,TGTGCCCGGGGGAGGGGGGATCAGCCCCAGCATTTT
TRBV9,TRBD2,TRBJ2-1,.,CASSLPSSGGTHNEQFF,TGTGCCAGCAGCTTACCATCTAGCGGGGGGACTCACAATGAGCAGTTCTTC
TRBV2,TRBD1,TRBJ1-1,once,CASSTDRVGTEAFF,TGTGCCAGCAGTACGGACAGGGTGGGCACTGAAGCTTTCTTT
TRBV27,.,TRBJ1-2,.,CASSSSQIPNYGYTF,TGTGCCAGCAGTTCTAGCCAGATCCCTAACTATGGCTACACCTTC
TRBV6-6,TRBD1,TRBJ1-5,.,CASSDTGGLQPQHF,TGTGCCAGCAGTGATACAGGGGGCCTTCAGCCCCAGCATTTT
TRBV4-3,TRBD1,TRBJ1-2,.,CASSQEGGQGTYGYTF,TGCGCCAGCAGCCAAGAAGGGGGACAGGGGACCTATGGCTACACCTTC
TRBV6-6,.,TRBJ2-5,once,CASCPTGHGWVQYF,TGTGCCAGCTGCCCGACAGGACATGGGTGGGTGCAGTACTTC
TRBV9,TRBD2,TRBJ2-5,.,CASSAPGLAGGASKRSQYF,TGTGCCAGCAGCGCACCGGGACTAGCGGGGGGAGCCTCCAAGAGAAGCCAGTACTTC
TRBV14,.,TRBJ1-6,.,CASSQESQRHSPLHF,TGTGCCAGCAGCCAAGAATCACAGAGACATTCACCCCTCCACTTT
TRBV19,TRBD1,TRBJ1-2,.,CASSTRDRGHGYTF,TGTGCCAGTAGTACCCGGGACAGGGGTCATGGCTACACCTTC
TRBV25-1,.,TRBJ2-7,.,CASSGGLSYEQYF,TGTGCCAGCAGTGGCGGGCTTTCCTACGAGCAGTACTTC
TRBV7-8,TRBD1,TRBJ1-1,once,CASSSIQGAEAFF,TGTGCCAGCAGCTCAATACAGGGGGCAGAAGCTTTCTTT
TRBV5-6,TRBD1,TRBJ1-2,.,CASSSTDDRDYHGYTF,TGTGCCAGCAGCTCAACAGACGACAGGGATTATCATGGCTACACCTTC
TRBV20-1,TRBD1,TRBJ1-1,.,CSARTGGF,TGCAGTGCTAGGACAGGGGGATTT
TRBV5-4,.,TRBJ2-4,few,CASSLASERAKNIQYF,TGTGCCAGCAGCTTGGCAAGCGAGCGGGCAAAAAACATTCAGTACTTC
TRBV7-9,.,TRBJ2-1,.,CASSLDQGSYNEQFF,TGTGCCAGCAGCTTAGACCAGGGTTCGTACAATGAGCAGTTCTTC
TRBV5-6,.,TRBJ1-2,.,CASSFLVRGGYTF,TGTGCCAGCAGCTTCCTGGTCCGGGGTGGCTACACCTTC
TRBV2,TRBD1,TRBJ1-3,.,CASSTRTGESSGNTIYF,TGTGCCAGCAGTACACGGACAGGGGAGAGCTCTGGAAACACCATATATTTT
TRBV4-3,TRBD2,TRBJ2-5,.,CASSQEGKRGVQETQYF,TGCGCCAGCAGCCAAGAAGGGAAGCGGGGGGTCCAAGAGACCCAGTACTTC
TRBV19,.,TRBJ1-2,.,CASTTGQMGYTF,TGTGCCAGTACTACCGGACAGATGGGCTACACCTTC
TRBV30,TRBD1,TRBJ1-2,.,CAWTPRTGYGYTF,TGTGCCTGGACCCCCAGGACAGGGTATGGCTACACCTTC
TRBV21-1,.,TRBJ2-5,.,CASSEQGYQETQYF,TGTGCCAGCAGTGAACAGGGGTACCAAGAGACCCAGTACTTC
TRBV19,.,TRBJ1-2,.,CARAGRAVLDYGYTF,TGTGCCAGGGCGGGACGGGCGGTCTTGGACTATGGCTACACCTTC
TRBV6-6,.,TRBJ1-2,.,CASSPGQSNYGYTF,TGTGCCAGCAGCCCCGGACAGTCGAACTATGGCTACACCTTC
TRBV5-6,.,TRBJ2-7,.,CASSYTRGSSYEQYF,TGTGCCAGCAGCTACACAAGGGGGAGCTCCTACGAGCAGTACTTC
TRBV5-5,TRBD1,TRBJ2-3,.,CASSLGDRGPTDTQYF,TGTGCCAGCAGCTTGGGGGACAGGGGTCCCACAGATACGCAGTATTTT
TRBV19,TRBD1,TRBJ2-5,.,CASSSGTGPQETQYF,TGTGCCAGTAGTTCCGGGACAGGTCCCCAAGAGACCCAGTACTTC
TRBV4-1,.,TRBJ2-7,.,CASSQITGSSIAYEQYF,TGCGCCAGCAGCCAAATTACCGGGAGTTCGATAGCCTACGAGCAGTACTTC
TRBV4-2,.,TRBJ2-1,.,CASSQGVSGEQFF,TGTGCCAGCAGCCAAGGGGTTAGCGGCGAACAGTTCTTC
TRBV5-1,TRBD1,TRBJ1-6,.,CASSSGTGHSPLHF,TGCGCCAGCAGCTCAGGGACAGGGCATTCACCCCTCCACTTT
TRBV7-2,TRBD2,TRBJ2-2,.,CASTGWAGDRTGELFF,TGTGCCAGTACCGGATGGGCGGGGGACCGCACCGGGGAGCTGTTTTTT
TRBV6-1,.,TRBJ2-1,.,CASSTQASSYNEQFF,TGTGCCAGCAGTACCCAGGCGAGCTCCTACAATGAGCAGTTCTTC
TRBV19,.,TRBJ1-1,.,CASSFDSHTEAFF,TGTGCCAGTAGTTTCGACAGCCACACTGAAGCTTTCTTT
TRBV12-5,TRBD1,TRBJ2-7,.,CSTRGPTYEQYF,TGTTCCACCAGGGGGCCGACCTACGAGCAGTACTTC
TRBV10-3,.,TRBJ2-5,.,CAISVRGSQETQYF,TGTGCCATCAGTGTGAGGGGGTCCCAAGAGACCCAGTACTTC
TRBV18,TRBD1,TRBJ1-2,.,CASSPTGGADGYTF,TGTGCCAGCTCACCGACAGGGGGGGCAGATGGCTACACCTTC
TRBV29-1,.,TRBJ2-2,.,CSVRQLANTGELFF,TGCAGCGTAAGACAGCTCGCGAACACCGGGGAGCTGTTTTTT